Below are 12 T cell receptor beta chains sequenced from a single sample in a study of CD8+ T cells in alopecia areata. Described treatment: oral pan-JAK inhibitor, 5-10 mg twice daily. Reverse transcription of extracted RNA yielded cDNA, which provided the sequencing template. The protocol was immunoSEQ multiplex PCR, while the TCRdb copy is restricted to in-frame clones and leaves out a portion. The sample yields roughly 110,000 clones, less than 60% seen once. Source: CD4+ T cells sorted from blood, taken at week 24, from a patient treated with tofacitinib. Receptors were obtained from a human donor with alopecia areata.

This rearrangement joins TRBV7-2 to TRBJ2-5; the D gene is possibly TRBD2 (6 bases). Germline-derived CDR1 and CDR2 are SGHTA and FQGNSA. Between the trimmed V and J ends, which lost 5 bases and 5 bases, there was a span of 6 bases. This CDR3 is 11 amino acids long. The CDR3 sequence is CASSRGETQYF. The CDR3 nucleotides read TGTGCCAGCAGCCGGGGGGAGACCCAGTACTTC.

The chain couples TRBV30 to TRBJ2-3, with TRBD2 matching 7 bases. V dropped 2 bases and J dropped 7; count of bases not matched to a gene: 6. Germline assignment: CDR1 GTSNPN and CDR2 SVGIG (reference sequence). The CDR3 has 13 residues. The CDR3 here is CAWSFGEGNTQYF. In nucleotides, the CDR3 is TGTGCCTGGAGTTTCGGGGAGGGGAATACGCAGTATTTT.

This clone has only one observation. CDR3 sequence (DNA): TGCGCCAGCAGCGGACTAGCAGGATCAGATACGCAGTATTTT. This translates into CASSGLAGSDTQYF. This rearrangement joins TRBV5-1 to TRBJ2-3; 8 nucleotides align to TRBD2. V shed 4 bases, J shed 4 bases, and the junction held 5 bases outside the gene matches. CDR3 length: 14 residues. The V gene's germline CDR1 is SGHRS and CDR2 YFSETQ.

Concerning this clone itself: One junction end disagrees with the germline gene, perhaps due to a read error. The rearrangement links TRBV11-2 to TRBJ2-5; 8 positions match TRBD1. Per the germline V gene, CDR1 is SGHAT and CDR2 is FQNNGV. The CDR3 totals 14 residues. The CDR3, as DNA: TGTGTCAGCAGCTACTACAGGGGGAAAGAGACCCAGTACTTC. Its translation is CVSSYYRGKETQYF.

This rearrangement joins TRBV9 to TRBJ2-3; D is undetermined. Between the trimmed V and J ends, which lost 5 bases and 1 base, there was a span of 14 bases. The CDR3 spans 15 residues. CDR1 SGDLS and CDR2 YYNGEE come from the germline V gene. The CDR3 DNA sequence: TGTGCCAGCAGTAAGTGGCCGGATGGCACAGATACGCAGTATTTT. Protein sequence: CASSKWPDGTDTQYF.

This chain joins TRBV5-1 and TRBJ1-2; D possibly corresponds to TRBD1 (5 bases). The CDR3 loop spans 14 amino acids. The V gene's germline CDR1 is SGHRS and CDR2 YFSETQ. Trimming removed 4 bases from V and 8 bases from J, with 18 bases in between. CDR3 nucleotide sequence: TGCGCCAGCAGCCTCCTAGAAGGGGCGGACGGCTACACCTTC. This codes for CASSLLEGADGYTF.

The rearrangement uses TRBV9 and TRBJ1-5; D ambiguous. Trimming stripped 0 bases from V and 7 bases from J, with 8 bases between. Germline V gene sequence: CDR1 SGDLS, CDR2 YYNGEE. The CDR3 totals 13 residues. The CDR3: CASSVEEGQPQHF. DNA for the CDR3: TGTGCCAGCAGCGTAGAAGAGGGCCAGCCCCAGCATTTT.

Of note for this clone: The identical CDR3 is also encoded by other nucleotide sequences in the sample. DNA for the CDR3: TGTGCCAGCAGCTCTAGCTCCTACGAGCAGTACTTC. This translates into CASSSSSYEQYF. The chain employs TRBV7-2 and TRBJ2-7; D remains ambiguous. Germline values: CDR1 SGHTA, CDR2 FQGNSA. The V and J ends lost 4 bases and 0 bases respectively, with 4 bases between them. The CDR3 sequence is 12 residues long.

CDR3 sequence (DNA): TGTGCCAGCAGTGCGGGGGCCGATACGCAGTATTTT. Amino acid sequence: CASSAGADTQYF. The rearrangement uses TRBV2 and TRBJ2-3, with D perhaps assigned TRBD1 or TRBD2 (6 bases each). Between the trimmed V and J ends, which lost 4 bases and 6 bases, there was a span of 8 bases. Germline V lookup: CDR1 SNHLY, CDR2 FYNNEI. This CDR3 spans 12 amino acids.

The chain employs TRBV2 and TRBJ1-6; D is uncertain. V lost 4 bases, J lost 8 bases, and 9 bases lay in between. CDR1 and CDR2 from the germline V gene are SNHLY and FYNNEI. The CDR3 consists of 13 residues. The CDR3 is CASSGPPYSPLHF. CDR3 sequence (DNA): TGTGCCAGCAGTGGGCCGCCGTATTCACCCCTCCACTTT.

V gene TRBV29-1 combines with J gene TRBJ1-1; D perhaps matches TRBD1 (5 bases). CDR3 length: 14 amino acids. In germline, CDR1 is SQVTM, CDR2 ANQGSEA. The V gene lost 4 bases and the J gene lost 0 bases, with 12 bases spanning the gap. DNA for the CDR3: TGCAGCGTTGGGGCGCGAGGGGTGAACACTGAAGCTTTCTTT. This gives the protein CSVGARGVNTEAFF.

For this clone: This sample includes further DNA sequences coding for the same CDR3. V and J are TRBV7-2 and TRBJ2-5, with D possibly TRBD1 on 5 matching bases. This CDR3 has 13 amino acids. Trimming stripped 5 bases from V and 2 bases from J, with 9 bases between. The germline V gene encodes CDR1 SGHTA and CDR2 FQGNSA. This CDR3 reads CASSTRVQETQYF. As DNA, the CDR3 is TGTGCCAGCAGCACCAGGGTACAAGAGACCCAGTACTTC.